The source of this TCR beta chain is a study of T cell responses to AZD1222 COVID-19 vaccine. Measured with immunoSEQ multiplex PCR; TCRdb has only the in-frame clones, and not every one. The table shows about 100,000 clones, with around 87% occurring only once. Points on this clone: The antigen is undetermined.

Trimming removed 3 bases from V and 8 bases from J, with 14 bases in between. Germline CDR1 reads GTSNPN; CDR2 reads SVGIG (reference sequence). The CDR3 runs to 14 residues. The study, taken as a whole, reports: Of the AZD1222 recipients, only five to seven were seropositive at baseline.

Sample: peripheral blood, taken on day 0 of AZD1222 vaccination. The chain combines TRBV30 with TRBJ1-6, with D perhaps matching TRBD1 (5 bases). This sequence originates from an adult in good health. This CDR3 reads CAWRRGVDDSPLHF. The CDR3 DNA follows: TGTGCCTGGAGACGAGGGGTGGACGATTCACCCCTCCACTTT.